A single sample is the source of the 16 T cell receptor beta chains below, sequenced in a study of cytomegalovirus exposure and HLA in healthy donors. Vbeta (60) and Jbeta (13) primers were used in the PCR. Clones were read by immunoSEQ multiplex PCR, and TCRdb kept only the in-frame ones, dropping some. In the table there are 200,000 or so clones, roughly 80% of which are singletons. The sample was PBMCs. These receptors all stem from a male donor in good health and CMV-seronegative.

V gene TRBV28 combines with J gene TRBJ2-7; a weak D match, TRBD2 (6 bases). Germline CDR1 and CDR2: MDHEN and SYDVKM. Trimming left V 9 bases short and J 4 bases short, with 19 bases between. This CDR3 is 14 amino acids long. The CDR3 is CASRPGLLPYEQYF. CDR3 sequence (DNA): TGTGCCAGTCGGCCGGGACTCCTACCTTACGAGCAGTACTTC.

This chain uses TRBV27 with TRBJ1-2; D is ambiguous. V was pared by 1 base and J by 5 bases, with 11 bases between. Germline-derived CDR1 and CDR2 are MNHEY and SMNVEV (reference sequence). The CDR3 loop spans 14 amino acids. CDR3 coding DNA: TGTGCCAGCAGTTTATTAGGTAGCGGGTATGGCTACACCTTC. Its translation: CASSLLGSGYGYTF.

This clone came up once. The chain combines TRBV7-9 with TRBJ2-3; D is uncertain. Germline V gives CDR1 SEHNR, CDR2 FQNEAQ (reference sequence). V was pared by 5 bases and J by 6 bases, with 9 bases between. The length of the CDR3 is 12 residues. The chain's CDR3 is CASSPRWDTQYF. DNA for the CDR3: TGTGCCAGCAGCCCCCGGTGGGATACGCAGTATTTT.

V and J are TRBV5-4 and TRBJ2-3, with 9 bases aligning to TRBD2. This CDR3 has 17 residues. The germline V gene encodes CDR1 SGHNT and CDR2 YYREEE (reference sequence). J was trimmed by 1 base and V by 0 bases; bases with no gene match: 6. CDR3 region: CASSLGLAVRGTDTQYF. The DNA of the CDR3 is TGTGCCAGCAGCTTGGGACTAGCGGTCCGTGGCACAGATACGCAGTATTTT.

V and J are TRBV7-9 and TRBJ2-7, with D perhaps TRBD1 (6 bases). Between the trimmed V and J ends, which lost 6 bases and 5 bases, there was a span of 14 bases. The CDR3 consists of 13 residues. Germline V CDR1 and CDR2: SEHNR, FQNEAQ (reference sequence). The CDR3 coding sequence is TGTGCCAGCAGGATACAGGGCCTCAACGAGCAGTACTTC. The encoded protein is CASRIQGLNEQYF.

This chain's CDR3 is CASSIGGADEKLFF. The CDR3 region has the DNA TGTGCCAGTAGTATTGGAGGGGCAGACGAAAAACTGTTTTTT. The chain has TRBV19 and TRBJ1-4, with a tentative D call TRBD1 (5 bases). The CDR3 consists of 14 residues. Looked up from germline, CDR1 is LNHDA and CDR2 is SQIVND (reference sequence). V dropped 3 bases and J dropped 8 bases, with 13 bases sitting between them.

V and J are TRBV6-1 and TRBJ1-1; no clear D gene. CDR1 is MNHNS, CDR2 SASEGT, per germline. The CDR3 is 15 amino acids. The germline V and J ends were trimmed by 4 bases and 1 base, with 13 bases remaining between them. The CDR3 is CASSGARARNTEAFF. Here the CDR3 DNA reads TGTGCCAGCAGTGGGGCGCGGGCTCGGAACACTGAAGCTTTCTTT.

The chain uses TRBV15 and TRBJ1-3, with D unresolved. The CDR3 extends over 14 amino acids. V was trimmed by 8 bases and J by 2 bases, leaving 13 bases between them. Germline assignment: CDR1 LNHNV and CDR2 YYDKDF (reference sequence). This CDR3 is CATQHEGTGNTIYF. In DNA form, the CDR3 reads TGTGCCACCCAACATGAGGGAACTGGAAACACCATATATTTT.

The chain recombines TRBV18 with TRBJ2-2; TRBD2 agrees at 11 bases. The CDR3 spans 17 residues. Trimming cost V 0 bases and J 1 base; bases outside gene matches: 1. CDR1 and CDR2 from the germline V gene are KGHSH and LQKENI. CDR3 DNA: TGTGCCAGCTCACCACCGACTAGCGGGGTGAACACCGGGGAGCTGTTTTTT. It codes for CASSPPTSGVNTGELFF.

This clone was observed a few times. The chain combines TRBV9 with TRBJ1-1; D call uncertain. Trimming took 0 bases from V and 4 from J, leaving 10 bases between them. This CDR3 has 14 residues. The germline gives CDR1 SGDLS, CDR2 YYNGEE. CDR3 coding DNA: TGTGCCAGCAGCGTAGGTGGGGAGCCCACTGAAGCTTTCTTT. Residues: CASSVGGEPTEAFF.

The V and J genes are TRBV18 and TRBJ2-2, with D perhaps matching TRBD2 (7 bases). The CDR3 runs to 17 residues. Germline V gives CDR1 KGHSH, CDR2 LQKENI. V was clipped by 7 bases and J by 4 bases, with 22 bases between them. CDR3 DNA sequence: TGTGCCAGCTTTCCGTCCACGGGGGCTAGCGGCACCGGGGAGCTGTTTTTT. The encoded protein is CASFPSTGASGTGELFF.

This rearrangement joins TRBV28 to TRBJ1-1, with 8 bases fitting TRBD1. Losses at the gene ends were 7 bases for V and 4 bases for J; bases not matched to a gene: 14. The CDR3 consists of 16 residues. Germline CDR1 reads MDHEN; CDR2 reads SYDVKM. CDR3 loop: CASTYRQGARGTEAFF. The CDR3 DNA reads TGTGCCAGCACCTATCGTCAGGGGGCGAGGGGCACTGAAGCTTTCTTT.

This chain connects TRBV7-9 to TRBJ1-1, with D uncertain. V dropped 5 bases and J dropped 7 bases, with 14 bases sitting between them. Germline V lookup: CDR1 SEHNR, CDR2 FQNEAQ (reference sequence). The CDR3 spans 13 residues. The CDR3 nucleotides read TGTGCCAGCAGCCTAAAGTACGGAGGTGAAGCTTTCTTT. Protein product: CASSLKYGGEAFF.

This chain joins TRBV6-5 and TRBJ2-1; 7 positions match TRBD1. The germline V gene has CDR1 MNHEY and CDR2 SVGAGI. This CDR3 comprises 13 residues. V dropped 5 bases and J dropped 6; count of bases not matched to a gene: 4. CDR3 nucleotides: TGTGCCAGCAGTCCTTGGGACAGCAATGAGCAGTTCTTC. Translated, it gives CASSPWDSNEQFF.

This clone came up a few times. This chain links TRBV19 with TRBJ1-1, with D tentatively TRBD1 (5 bases). The CDR3 contains 14 residues. V was clipped by 3 bases and J by 3 bases, with 11 bases between them. Germline V gene lookup returns CDR1 LNHDA and CDR2 SQIVND (reference sequence). The CDR3 sequence: CASSIGQGDTEAFF. CDR3 sequence (DNA): TGTGCCAGTAGTATTGGGCAGGGTGACACTGAAGCTTTCTTT.

CDR3 protein: CASSFTSLEYEQYF. DNA of the CDR3: TGTGCCAGTAGTTTCACTAGCCTAGAATACGAGCAGTACTTC. The chain employs TRBV19 and TRBJ2-7; TRBD2 is a possible D gene (6 bases). CDR3 length: 14 residues. The V gene's germline CDR1 is LNHDA and CDR2 SQIVND (reference sequence). Trimming left V 5 bases short and J 4 bases short, with 15 bases between.